This TCR beta chain comes out of a study of T cell repertoires in cytomegalovirus infection. At the level of the study: Both a matching HLA type and CMV infection were indicated by public TCR beta signatures. Study results and caveats: Accumulated public TCR beta family frequency recognized individuals carrying CMV together with the relevant HLA. HLA-C-restricted CMV clonotypes gave the most frequent clonotype in two of eight donors.

Concerning this clonotype itself: Antigen: not known.

MiXCR was run by TCRdb on the reads, yielding one entry per CDR3 protein. The sample shows under 850,000 distinct CDR3 sequences, approximately 40% of them seen only once. The clonotype was recovered from a human donor in good health (CMV status not recorded). Some clones in this sample may be carry-over from other donors' samples. The sample comprised PBMCs.

The CDR3 coding sequence is TGTGCCACCCATCCCGGGACAGGGGCAGATACGCAGTATTTT. Translation: CATHPGTGADTQYF. The chain recombines TRBV7-2 with TRBJ2-3; 10 positions match TRBD1. The J segment lost 4 bases and the V segment lost 10 bases, leaving 8 bases of the junction unmatched. Germline CDR1 and CDR2: SGHTA and FQGNSA. There are 14 residues in the CDR3.